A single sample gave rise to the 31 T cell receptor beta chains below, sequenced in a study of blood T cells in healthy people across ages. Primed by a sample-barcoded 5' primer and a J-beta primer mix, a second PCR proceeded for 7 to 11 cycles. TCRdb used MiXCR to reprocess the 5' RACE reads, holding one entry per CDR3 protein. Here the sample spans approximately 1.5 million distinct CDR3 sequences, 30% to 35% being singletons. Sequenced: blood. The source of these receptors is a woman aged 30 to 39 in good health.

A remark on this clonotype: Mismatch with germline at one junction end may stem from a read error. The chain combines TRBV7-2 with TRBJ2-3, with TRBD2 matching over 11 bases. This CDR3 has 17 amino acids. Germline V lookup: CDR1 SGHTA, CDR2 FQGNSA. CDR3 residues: CANSLGTSGSGTDTQYF. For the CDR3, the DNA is TGTGCCAACAGCTTAGGAACTAGCGGGAGTGGCACAGATACGCAGTATTTT.

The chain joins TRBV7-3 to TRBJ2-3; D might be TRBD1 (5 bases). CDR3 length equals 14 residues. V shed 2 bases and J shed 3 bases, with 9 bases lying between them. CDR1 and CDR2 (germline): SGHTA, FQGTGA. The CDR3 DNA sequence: TGTGCCAGCAGCTTAGCCAGGGCTACAGATACGCAGTATTTT. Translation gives CASSLARATDTQYF.

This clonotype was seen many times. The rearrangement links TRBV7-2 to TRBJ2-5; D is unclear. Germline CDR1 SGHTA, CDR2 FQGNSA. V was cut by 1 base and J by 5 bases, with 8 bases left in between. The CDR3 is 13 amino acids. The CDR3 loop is CASSLVGSETQYF. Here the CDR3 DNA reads TGTGCCAGCAGCTTAGTGGGGTCGGAGACCCAGTACTTC.

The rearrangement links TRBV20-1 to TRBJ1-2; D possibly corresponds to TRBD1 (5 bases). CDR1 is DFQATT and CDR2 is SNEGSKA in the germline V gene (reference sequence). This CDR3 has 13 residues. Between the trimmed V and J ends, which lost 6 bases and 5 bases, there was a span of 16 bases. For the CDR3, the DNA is TGCAGTGCCCCTAATGGGGGGGGATATGGCTACACCTTC. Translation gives CSAPNGGGYGYTF.

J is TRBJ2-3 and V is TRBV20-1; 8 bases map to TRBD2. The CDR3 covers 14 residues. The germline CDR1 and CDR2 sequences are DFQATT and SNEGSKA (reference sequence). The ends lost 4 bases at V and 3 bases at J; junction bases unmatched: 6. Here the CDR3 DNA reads TGCAGTGCTACGGGGGGGGCCCTAACAGATACGCAGTATTTT. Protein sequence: CSATGGALTDTQYF.

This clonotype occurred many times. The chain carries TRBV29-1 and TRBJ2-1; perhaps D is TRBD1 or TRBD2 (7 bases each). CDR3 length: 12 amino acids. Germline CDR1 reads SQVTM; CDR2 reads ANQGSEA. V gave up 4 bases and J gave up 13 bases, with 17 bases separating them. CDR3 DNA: TGCAGCGTTGTCCCAGGGGGGGAAGTTCAGTTCTTC. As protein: CSVVPGGEVQFF.

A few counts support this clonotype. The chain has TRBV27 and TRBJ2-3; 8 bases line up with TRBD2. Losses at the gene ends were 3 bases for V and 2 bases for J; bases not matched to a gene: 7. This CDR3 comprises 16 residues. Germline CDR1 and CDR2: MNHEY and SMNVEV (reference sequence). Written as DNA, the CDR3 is TGTGCCAGCAGTTTTAAGGGCGGGAGGTACACAGATACGCAGTATTTT. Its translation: CASSFKGGRYTDTQYF.

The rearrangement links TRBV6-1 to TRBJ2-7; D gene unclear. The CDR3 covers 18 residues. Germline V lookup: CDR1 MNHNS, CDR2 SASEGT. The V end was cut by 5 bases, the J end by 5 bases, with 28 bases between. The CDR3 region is CASSLWWRTDASRDEQYF. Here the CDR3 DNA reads TGTGCCAGCAGTCTCTGGTGGCGGACGGATGCCTCTCGGGACGAGCAGTACTTC.

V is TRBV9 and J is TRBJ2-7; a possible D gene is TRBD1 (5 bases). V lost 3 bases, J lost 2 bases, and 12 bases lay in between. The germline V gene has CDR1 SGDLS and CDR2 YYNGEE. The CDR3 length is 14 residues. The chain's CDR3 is CASSARQLAYEQYF. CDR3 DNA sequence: TGTGCCAGCAGCGCCCGACAGTTAGCCTACGAGCAGTACTTC.

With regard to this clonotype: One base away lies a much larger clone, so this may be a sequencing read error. The CDR3 loop reads CGVGGVWEREQYF. In DNA form, the CDR3 reads TGCGGCGTCGGGGGAGTCTGGGAGCGGGAGCAGTACTTC. This chain links TRBV29-1 with TRBJ2-5; the match to TRBD2 covers 8 bases. Per germline, CDR1 SQVTM and CDR2 ANQGSEA. The CDR3 is 13 amino acids.

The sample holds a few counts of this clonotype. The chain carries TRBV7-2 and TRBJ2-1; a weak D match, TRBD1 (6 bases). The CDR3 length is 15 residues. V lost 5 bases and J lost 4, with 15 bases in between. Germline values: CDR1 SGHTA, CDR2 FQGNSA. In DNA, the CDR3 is TGTGCCAGCAGCCCTTCTTGGGGGCCTTACAATGAGCAGTTCTTC. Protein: CASSPSWGPYNEQFF.

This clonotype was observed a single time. The chain's CDR3 is CASSTATGYLNEKLFF. In nucleotides, the CDR3 is TGTGCCAGTAGTACCGCAACAGGGTACCTAAATGAAAAACTGTTTTTT. V usage is TRBV19 and J usage is TRBJ1-4; the D gene is possibly TRBD1 (6 bases). Trimming removed 4 bases from V and 5 bases from J, with 17 bases in between. CDR3 length equals 16 residues. Germline V gives CDR1 LNHDA, CDR2 SQIVND (reference sequence).

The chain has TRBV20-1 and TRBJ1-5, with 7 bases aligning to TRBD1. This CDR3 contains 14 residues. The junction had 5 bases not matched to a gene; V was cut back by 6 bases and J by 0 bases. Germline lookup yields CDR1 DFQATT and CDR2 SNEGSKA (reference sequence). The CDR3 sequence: CSASGTASNQPQHF. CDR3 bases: TGCAGTGCATCCGGGACAGCTAGCAATCAGCCCCAGCATTTT.

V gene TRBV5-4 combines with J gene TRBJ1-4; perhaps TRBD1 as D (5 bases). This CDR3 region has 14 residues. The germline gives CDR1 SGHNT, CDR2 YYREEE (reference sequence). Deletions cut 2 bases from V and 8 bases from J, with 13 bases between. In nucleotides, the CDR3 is TGTGCCAGCAGCTTAGGAGGGACCGGCGAAAAACTGTTTTTT. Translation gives CASSLGGTGEKLFF. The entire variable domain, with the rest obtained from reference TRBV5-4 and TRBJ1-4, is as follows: ETGVTQSPTHLIKTRGQQVTLRCSSQSGHNTVSWYQQALGQGPQFIFQYYREEENGRGNFPPRFSGLQFPNYSSELNVNALELDDSALYLCASSLGGTGEKLFFGSGTQLSVL.

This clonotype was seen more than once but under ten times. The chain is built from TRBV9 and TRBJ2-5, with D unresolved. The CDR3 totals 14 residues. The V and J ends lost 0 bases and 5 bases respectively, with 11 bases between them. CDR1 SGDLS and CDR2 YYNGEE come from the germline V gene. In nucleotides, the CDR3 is TGTGCCAGCAGCGTAGAGGCTGCCTGGGAGACCCAGTACTTC. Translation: CASSVEAAWETQYF.

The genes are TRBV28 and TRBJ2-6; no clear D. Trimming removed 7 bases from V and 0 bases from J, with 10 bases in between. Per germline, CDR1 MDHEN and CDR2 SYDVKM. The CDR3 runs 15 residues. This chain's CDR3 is CASTFAFSGANVLTF. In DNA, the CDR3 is TGTGCCAGCACCTTTGCATTCTCTGGGGCCAACGTCCTGACTTTC.

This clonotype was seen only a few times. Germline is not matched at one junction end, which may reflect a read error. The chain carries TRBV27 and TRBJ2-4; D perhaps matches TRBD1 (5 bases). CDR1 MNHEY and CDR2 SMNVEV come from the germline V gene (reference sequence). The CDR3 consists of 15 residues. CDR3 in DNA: TGTGCCAGCAGTTTGCTCAGGGTGGCCAAAACCATTCAGTACTTC. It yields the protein CASSLLRVAKTIQYF.

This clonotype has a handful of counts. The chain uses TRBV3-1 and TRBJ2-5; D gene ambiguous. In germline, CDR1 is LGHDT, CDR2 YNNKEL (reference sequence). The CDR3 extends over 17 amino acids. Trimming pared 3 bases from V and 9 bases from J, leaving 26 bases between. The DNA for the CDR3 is TGTGCCAGCAGCCAGCTGCTGAGCAGGACCTCCAAATGGGCCCAGTACTTC. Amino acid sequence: CASSQLLSRTSKWAQYF.

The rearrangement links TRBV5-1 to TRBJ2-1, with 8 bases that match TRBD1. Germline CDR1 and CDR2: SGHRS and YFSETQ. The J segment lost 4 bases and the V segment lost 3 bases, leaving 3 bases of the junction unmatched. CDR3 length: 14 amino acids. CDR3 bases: TGCGCCAGCAGCTGGGGACAGGTTTACAATGAGCAGTTCTTC. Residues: CASSWGQVYNEQFF.

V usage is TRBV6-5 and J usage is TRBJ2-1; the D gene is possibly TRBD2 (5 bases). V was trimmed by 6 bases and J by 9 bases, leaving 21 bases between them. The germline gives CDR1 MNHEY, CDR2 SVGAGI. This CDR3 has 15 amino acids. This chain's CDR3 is CASSGSDRGGGEQFF. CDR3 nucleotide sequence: TGTGCCAGCAGCGGGTCGGATCGAGGAGGAGGTGAGCAGTTCTTC.

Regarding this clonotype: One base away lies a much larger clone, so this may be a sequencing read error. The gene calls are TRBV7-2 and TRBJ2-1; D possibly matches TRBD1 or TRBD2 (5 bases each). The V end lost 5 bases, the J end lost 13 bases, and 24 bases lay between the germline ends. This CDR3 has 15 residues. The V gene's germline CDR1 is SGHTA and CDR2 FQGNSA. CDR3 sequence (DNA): TGTGCCAGCAGCCCATCCGGGACGGCTGGGGAGACCCAGTTCTTC. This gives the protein CASSPSGTAGETQFF.

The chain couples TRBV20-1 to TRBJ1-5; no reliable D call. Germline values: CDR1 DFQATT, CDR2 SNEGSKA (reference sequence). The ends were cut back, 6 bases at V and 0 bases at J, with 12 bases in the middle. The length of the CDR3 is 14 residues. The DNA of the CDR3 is TGCAGTGCCTTGGAGGATTATAGCAATCAGCCCCAGCATTTT. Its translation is CSALEDYSNQPQHF.

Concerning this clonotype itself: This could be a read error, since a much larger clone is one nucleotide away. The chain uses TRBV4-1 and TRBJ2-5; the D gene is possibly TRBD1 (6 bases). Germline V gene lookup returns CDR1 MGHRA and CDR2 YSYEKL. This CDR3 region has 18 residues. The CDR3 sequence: CASSQDVQGAKIGEAQYF. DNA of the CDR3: TGCGCCAGCAGCCAAGATGTACAGGGCGCCAAGATCGGAGAGGCCCAGTACTTC.

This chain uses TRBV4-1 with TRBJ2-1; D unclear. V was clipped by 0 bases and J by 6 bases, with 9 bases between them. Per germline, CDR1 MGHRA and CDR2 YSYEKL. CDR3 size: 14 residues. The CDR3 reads CASSQETQANEQFF. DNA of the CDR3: TGCGCCAGCAGCCAAGAAACCCAGGCCAATGAGCAGTTCTTC.

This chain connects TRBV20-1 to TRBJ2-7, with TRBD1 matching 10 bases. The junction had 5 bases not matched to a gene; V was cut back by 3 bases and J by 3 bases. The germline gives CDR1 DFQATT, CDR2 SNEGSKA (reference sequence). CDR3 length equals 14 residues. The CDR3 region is CSASRGQGRYEQYF. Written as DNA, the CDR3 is TGCAGTGCTAGCCGGGGACAGGGGCGCTACGAGCAGTACTTC.

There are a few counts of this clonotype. In nucleotides, the CDR3 is TGTGCCAGCAGTTACTCGGGCGGATCAAGATATGGCTACACCTTC. Its protein is CASSYSGGSRYGYTF. The chain combines TRBV6-5 with TRBJ1-2; D uncertain. Trimming shortened V by 0 bases and J by 5 bases, and 13 bases separated the two germline ends. CDR1 and CDR2 (germline): MNHEY, SVGAGI. CDR3 length equals 15 residues.

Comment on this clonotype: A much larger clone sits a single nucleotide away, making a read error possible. The CDR3 loop is CSARQPNYEQYF. The CDR3 region has the DNA TGCAGTGCCAGGCAGCCGAACTACGAGCAGTACTTC. This chain connects TRBV20-1 to TRBJ2-7; D ambiguous. Germline lookup yields CDR1 DFQATT and CDR2 SNEGSKA (reference sequence). The germline V and J ends were trimmed by 6 bases and 3 bases, with 12 bases remaining between them. The CDR3 extends over 12 amino acids.

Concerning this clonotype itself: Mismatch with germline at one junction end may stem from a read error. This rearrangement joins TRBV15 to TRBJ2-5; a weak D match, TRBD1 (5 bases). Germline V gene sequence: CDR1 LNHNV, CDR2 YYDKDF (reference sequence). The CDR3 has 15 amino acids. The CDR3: CAASRDLGQGETQYF. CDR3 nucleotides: TGTGCCGCCAGCAGAGATCTGGGGCAGGGAGAGACCCAGTACTTC.

The CDR3 here is CASSQDWSEQYF. The DNA of the CDR3 is TGTGCCAGCAGCCAAGATTGGTCCGAGCAGTACTTC. The chain carries TRBV3-1 and TRBJ2-7, with D uncertain. Germline V gene sequence: CDR1 LGHDT, CDR2 YNNKEL (reference sequence). The CDR3 loop spans 12 amino acids. V dropped 0 bases and J dropped 6 bases, with 6 bases sitting between them.

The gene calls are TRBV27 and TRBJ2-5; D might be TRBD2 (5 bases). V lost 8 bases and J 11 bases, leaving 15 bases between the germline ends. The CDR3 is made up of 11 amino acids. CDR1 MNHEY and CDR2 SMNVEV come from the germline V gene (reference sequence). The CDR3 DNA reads TGTGCCAGCGGTCTTCGTGGGGAGCAGTACTTC. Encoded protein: CASGLRGEQYF.

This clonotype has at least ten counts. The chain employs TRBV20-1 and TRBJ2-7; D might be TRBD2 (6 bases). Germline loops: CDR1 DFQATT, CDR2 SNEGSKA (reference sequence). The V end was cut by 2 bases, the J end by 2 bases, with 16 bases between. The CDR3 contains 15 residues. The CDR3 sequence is CSARKLRDSTYEQYF. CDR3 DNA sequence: TGCAGTGCTAGAAAACTCCGGGACTCGACCTACGAGCAGTACTTC.